This entry lists 16 T cell receptor beta chains sequenced from one sample in a study of molecular identifiers for immune sequencing clone quantification. One entry per CDR3 protein results from TCRdb running MiXCR on the PCR reads. Of 400,000 to 600,000 distinct CDR3 sequences in the sample, 20% to 25% were seen once. The sample taken for sequencing was naive CD8+ T cells from blood, with Jurkat cell RNA spiked in. Stated subset: FACS-sorted CD8+CD4-CCR7+CD45RA+ naive T cells. The receptors come from a human donor in good health. Some libraries in this study had Jurkat cell RNA spiked in.

This chain uses TRBV27 with TRBJ2-7; 7 bases are a match to TRBD1. The ends lost 5 bases at V and 0 bases at J; junction bases unmatched: 10. The CDR3 has 16 residues. Germline V gene sequence: CDR1 MNHEY, CDR2 SMNVEV (reference sequence). CDR3 region: CASSPDTGVSSYEQYF. For the CDR3, the DNA is TGTGCCAGCAGTCCCGATACAGGGGTTAGCTCCTACGAGCAGTACTTC.

This clonotype was recorded a few times. The V gene is TRBV4-1, the J gene TRBJ2-7; D tentatively fits TRBD1 or TRBD2 (5 bases each). Germline V lookup: CDR1 MGHRA, CDR2 YSYEKL. The CDR3 has 17 amino acids. V lost 1 base and J lost 3, with 19 bases in between. The CDR3, as DNA: TGCGCCAGCAGCCAAGGGGACCTCTTCAGCGGTCACTACGAGCAGTACTTC. Its protein product is CASSQGDLFSGHYEQYF.

In regard to this clonotype: One base away lies a much larger clone, so this may be a sequencing read error. The chain employs TRBV7-9 and TRBJ2-3; D uncertain. This CDR3 comprises 13 residues. V gave up 5 bases and J gave up 6 bases, with 12 bases separating them. The germline CDR1 and CDR2 sequences are SEHNR and FQNEAQ (reference sequence). CDR3 bases: TGTGCCAGCAGCCCTCTCAATGACGATACGCAGTATTTT. It translates to CASSPLNDDTQYF.

This rearrangement joins TRBV5-6 to TRBJ1-4, with D uncertain. The CDR3 sequence is 12 residues long. Germline V lookup: CDR1 SGHDT, CDR2 YYEEEE. The V gene lost 4 bases and the J gene lost 6 bases, with 7 bases spanning the gap. The CDR3 bases are TGTGCCAGCAGCCTGACTGATGAAAAACTGTTTTTT. Translated, it gives CASSLTDEKLFF.

Comments on this clonotype: A read error is possible here, since a much larger clone lies one base away. The chain has TRBV4-3 and TRBJ2-2; TRBD1 might be the D (7 bases). Germline assignment: CDR1 LGHNA and CDR2 YSLEER. The CDR3 consists of 15 residues. CDR3 loop: CASSPDRFNTGGLFF. CDR3 coding DNA: TGCGCCAGCAGCCCGGACAGGTTTAACACCGGGGGGCTGTTTTTT.

This clonotype was seen repeatedly, ten times or more. V is TRBV6-5 and J is TRBJ2-2, with 8 positions matching TRBD2. This CDR3 is built from 16 residues. Germline CDR1 is MNHEY and CDR2 is SVGAGI. V shed 0 bases and J 4 bases; nucleotides not matched to a gene: 4. The CDR3 here is CASSYSGLDSTGELFF. The DNA of the CDR3 is TGTGCCAGCAGTTACTCGGGACTAGATAGCACCGGGGAGCTGTTTTTT.

There are many counts of this clonotype. The CDR3 here is CSVEGVGGALNGYTF. CDR3 in DNA: TGCAGCGTTGAAGGTGTCGGGGGCGCGCTTAATGGCTACACCTTC. This chain connects TRBV29-1 to TRBJ1-2; possibly TRBD1 for D (6 bases). CDR1 and CDR2 from the germline V gene are SQVTM and ANQGSEA. The CDR3 has 15 amino acids. The germline V and J ends were trimmed by 1 base and 6 bases, with 18 bases remaining between them.

This clonotype was observed a handful of times. The V gene is TRBV21-1, the J gene TRBJ2-4; the table names TRBD2, a call not compared with the DNA. TRBV21-1 is tagged as a pseudogene. The CDR3 runs 21 residues. The CDR3 sequence: CASSKGGQGLAYKWGKNIQYF. In DNA form, the CDR3 reads TGTGCCAGCAGCAAAGGGGGACAGGGACTAGCGTACAAATGGGGCAAAAACATTCAGTACTTC.

Points on this clonotype: Possible read error: a much larger clone is one base away. The gene calls are TRBV12-3 or TRBV12-4 and TRBJ2-7; a possible D gene is TRBD2 (7 bases). The CDR3 runs 13 residues. Trimming shortened V by 3 bases and J by 7 bases, and 13 bases separated the two germline ends. The CDR3 spells CASSFVGGAEQYF. CDR3 sequence (DNA): TGTGCCAGCAGTTTCGTGGGGGGGGCGGAGCAGTACTTC.

Regarding this clonotype: Relative to the germline gene, one junction end is altered; a read error may explain this. The V call is TRBV19, the J call TRBJ1-5, with a tentative D call TRBD1 (6 bases). Germline V CDR1 and CDR2: LNHDA, SQIVND (reference sequence). The CDR3 runs 15 residues. CDR3 in DNA: TGTGCCGGTAGTACAAAGACAGGCTTCAATCAGCCCCAGCATTTT. It codes for CAGSTKTGFNQPQHF.

This clonotype has a handful of counts. The junction and the germline gene differ at one end; a read error may be behind it. The chain is built from TRBV19 and TRBJ2-7; 8 nucleotides match TRBD1. The CDR3 is made up of 13 amino acids. In germline, CDR1 is LNHDA, CDR2 SQIVND (reference sequence). In DNA form, the CDR3 reads TGTGCCAGTAGCGGGACAGGATTCTACGTGCAGTACTTC. This sequence encodes CASSGTGFYVQYF. Full variable domain (rest looked up from reference TRBV19 and TRBJ2-7): DGGITQSPKYLFRKEGQNVTLSCEQNLNHDAMYWYRQDPGQGLRLIYYSQIVNDFQKGDIAEGYSVSREKKESFPLTVTSAQKNPTAFYLCASSGTGFYVQYFGPGTRLTVT.

With regard to this clonotype: The junction and the germline gene differ at one end; a read error may be behind it. The rearrangement links TRBV28 to TRBJ2-7; D unclear. The CDR3 totals 10 residues. The germline V gene encodes CDR1 MDHEN and CDR2 SYDVKM. CDR3 sequence (DNA): TGTGCCAGCAGTTTCGGGTGGATTTTCTTT. Translated, it gives CASSFGWIFF.

Turning to this clonotype: The final CDR3 position lacks the conserved phenylalanine or tryptophan, pointing to a likely read error. In DNA form, the CDR3 reads TGTGCCAGCAGTTACCACGCTAGCGGAGACAATGAGCAGTTCTCC. Translation: CASSYHASGDNEQFS. The rearrangement joins TRBV6-5 to TRBJ2-1; 7 nucleotides match TRBD2. J was trimmed by 5 bases and V by 2 bases; bases with no gene match: 6. Per germline, CDR1 MNHEY and CDR2 SVGAGI. This CDR3 has 15 amino acids.

This clonotype was counted between two and nine times. The CDR3 DNA reads TGTGCCGGAGAATACCAAAGGGCAGGGTCGAACTATGGCTACACCTTC. This gives the protein CAGEYQRAGSNYGYTF. The chain uses TRBV7-9 and TRBJ1-2; D perhaps matches TRBD1 (5 bases). Germline V gives CDR1 SEHNR, CDR2 FQNEAQ (reference sequence). V lost 11 bases and J 2 bases, leaving 24 bases between the germline ends. CDR3 length: 16 residues.

This clonotype was recorded at least ten times. The chain carries TRBV28 and TRBJ1-2; maybe TRBD1 (6 bases). Between the trimmed V and J ends, which lost 7 bases and 4 bases, there was a span of 16 bases. The CDR3 is 14 residues long. CDR1 and CDR2 (germline): MDHEN, SYDVKM. The chain's CDR3 is CASTPPGESYGYTF. The CDR3 DNA is TGTGCCAGCACGCCACCAGGGGAGTCCTATGGCTACACCTTC.

This clonotype turned up a few times. V gene TRBV7-2 combines with J gene TRBJ2-7; tentative D call: TRBD2 (5 bases). The V end was cut by 4 bases, the J end by 2 bases, with 15 bases between. Germline V gene lookup returns CDR1 SGHTA and CDR2 FQGNSA. This CDR3 comprises 15 residues. CDR3 DNA sequence: TGTGCCAGCAGCTCCCCGCTTTTGCGGGCCTACGAGCAGTACTTC. Residues: CASSSPLLRAYEQYF.